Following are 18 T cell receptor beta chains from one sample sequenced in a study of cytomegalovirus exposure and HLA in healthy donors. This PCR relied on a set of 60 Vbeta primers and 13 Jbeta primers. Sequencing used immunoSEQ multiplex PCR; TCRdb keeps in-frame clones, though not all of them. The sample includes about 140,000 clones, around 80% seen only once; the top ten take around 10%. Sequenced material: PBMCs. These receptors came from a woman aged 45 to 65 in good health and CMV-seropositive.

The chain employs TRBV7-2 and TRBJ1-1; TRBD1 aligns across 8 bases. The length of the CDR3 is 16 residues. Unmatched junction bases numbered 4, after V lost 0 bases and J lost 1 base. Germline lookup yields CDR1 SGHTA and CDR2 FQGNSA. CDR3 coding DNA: TGTGCCAGCAGCTTAGCGGCAGGGGGCGCGAACACTGAAGCTTTCTTT. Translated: CASSLAAGGANTEAFF.

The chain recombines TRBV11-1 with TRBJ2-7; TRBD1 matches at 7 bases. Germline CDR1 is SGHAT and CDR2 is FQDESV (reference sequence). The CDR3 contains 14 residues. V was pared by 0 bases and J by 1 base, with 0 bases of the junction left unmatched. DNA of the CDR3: TGTGCCAGCAGCTTAGCGACAGGGTCCTACGAGCAGTACTTC. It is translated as CASSLATGSYEQYF.

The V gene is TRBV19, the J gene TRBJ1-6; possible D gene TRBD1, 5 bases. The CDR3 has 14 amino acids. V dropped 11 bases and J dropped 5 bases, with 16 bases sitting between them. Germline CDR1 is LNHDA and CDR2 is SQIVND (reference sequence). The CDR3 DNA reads TGTGCCCCAAAGGCGGGACTCAATAATTCACCCCTCCACTTT. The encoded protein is CAPKAGLNNSPLHF.

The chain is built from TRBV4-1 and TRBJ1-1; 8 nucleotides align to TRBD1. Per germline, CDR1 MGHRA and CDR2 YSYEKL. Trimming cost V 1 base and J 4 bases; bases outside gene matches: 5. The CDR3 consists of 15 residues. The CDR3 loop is CASSQVGQGGTEAFF. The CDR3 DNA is TGCGCCAGCAGCCAAGTTGGACAGGGTGGCACTGAAGCTTTCTTT.

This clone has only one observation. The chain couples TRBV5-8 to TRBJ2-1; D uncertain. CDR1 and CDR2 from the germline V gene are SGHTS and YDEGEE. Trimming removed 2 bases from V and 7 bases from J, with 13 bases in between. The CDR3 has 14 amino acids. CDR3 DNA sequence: TGTGCCAGCAGCTTATCAATTTGGCCGAATGAGCAGTTCTTC. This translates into CASSLSIWPNEQFF.

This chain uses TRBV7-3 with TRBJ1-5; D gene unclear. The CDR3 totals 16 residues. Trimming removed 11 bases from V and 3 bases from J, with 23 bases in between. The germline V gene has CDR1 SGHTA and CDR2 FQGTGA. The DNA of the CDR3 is TGTGCCGGCCTAGATCGAGGTTCTAAGGACAATCAGCCCCAGCATTTT. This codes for CAGLDRGSKDNQPQHF. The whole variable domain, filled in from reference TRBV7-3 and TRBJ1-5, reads GAGVSQTPSNKVTEKGKYVELRCDPISGHTALYWYRQSLGQGPEFLIYFQGTGAADDSGLPNDRFFAVRPEGSVSTLKIQRTERGDSAVYLCAGLDRGSKDNQPQHFGDGTRLSIL.

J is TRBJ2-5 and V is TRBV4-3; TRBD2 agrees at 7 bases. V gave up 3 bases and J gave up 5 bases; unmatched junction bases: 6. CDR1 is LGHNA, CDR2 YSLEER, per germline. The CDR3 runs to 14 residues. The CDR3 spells CASSQVLASETQYF. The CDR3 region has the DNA TGCGCCAGCAGCCAGGTACTAGCGAGCGAGACCCAGTACTTC.

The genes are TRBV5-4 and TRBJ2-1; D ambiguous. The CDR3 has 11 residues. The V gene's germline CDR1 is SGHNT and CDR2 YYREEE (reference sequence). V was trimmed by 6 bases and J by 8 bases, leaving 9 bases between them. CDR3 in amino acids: CASTVGHEQFF. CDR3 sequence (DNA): TGTGCCAGCACCGTGGGCCATGAGCAGTTCTTC.

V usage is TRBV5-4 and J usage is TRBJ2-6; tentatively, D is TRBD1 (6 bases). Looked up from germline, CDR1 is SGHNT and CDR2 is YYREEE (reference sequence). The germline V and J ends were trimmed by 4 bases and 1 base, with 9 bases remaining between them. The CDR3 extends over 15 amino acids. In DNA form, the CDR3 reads TGTGCCAGCAGCGAACAGGGTTCTGGGGCCAACGTCCTGACTTTC. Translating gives CASSEQGSGANVLTF.

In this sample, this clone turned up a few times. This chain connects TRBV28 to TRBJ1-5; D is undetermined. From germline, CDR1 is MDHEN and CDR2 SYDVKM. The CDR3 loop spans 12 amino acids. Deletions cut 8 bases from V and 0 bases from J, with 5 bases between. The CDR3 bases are TGTGCCAGCGTAGTTAGCAATCAGCCCCAGCATTTT. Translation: CASVVSNQPQHF.

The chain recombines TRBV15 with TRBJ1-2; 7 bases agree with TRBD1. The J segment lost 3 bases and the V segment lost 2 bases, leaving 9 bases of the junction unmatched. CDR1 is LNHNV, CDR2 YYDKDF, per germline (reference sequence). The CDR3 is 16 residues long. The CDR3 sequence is CATSRSLRGQDYGYTF. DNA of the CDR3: TGTGCCACCAGCAGATCCTTAAGGGGGCAAGACTATGGCTACACCTTC.

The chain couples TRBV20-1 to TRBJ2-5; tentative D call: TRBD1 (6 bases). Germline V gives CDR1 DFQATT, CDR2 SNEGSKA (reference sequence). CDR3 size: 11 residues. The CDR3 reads CRAGVGETQYF. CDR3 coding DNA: TGCAGGGCAGGGGTTGGGGAGACCCAGTACTTC.

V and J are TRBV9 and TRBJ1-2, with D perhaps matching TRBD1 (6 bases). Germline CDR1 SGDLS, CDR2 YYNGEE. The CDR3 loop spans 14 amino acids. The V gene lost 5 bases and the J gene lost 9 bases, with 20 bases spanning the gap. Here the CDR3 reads CASSPFRQVSSYTF. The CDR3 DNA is TGTGCCAGCAGTCCCTTCCGACAGGTTTCTAGCTACACCTTC.

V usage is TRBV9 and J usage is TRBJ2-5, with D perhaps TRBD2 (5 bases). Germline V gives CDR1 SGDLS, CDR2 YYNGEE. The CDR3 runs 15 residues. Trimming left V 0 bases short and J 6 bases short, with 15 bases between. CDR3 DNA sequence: TGTGCCAGCAGCGTAGCGCCGGACTTCATTCAGACCCAGTACTTC. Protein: CASSVAPDFIQTQYF.

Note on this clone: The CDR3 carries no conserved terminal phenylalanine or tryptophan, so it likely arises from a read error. The CDR3: CASSPQGASAGELFL. CDR3 sequence (DNA): TGTGCCAGCAGCCCACAGGGGGCGTCGGCCGGGGAGCTGTTTCTT. V usage is TRBV6-5 and J usage is TRBJ2-2; 9 positions match TRBD1. This CDR3 region has 15 residues. V lost 6 bases, J lost 6 bases, and 8 bases stayed unmatched. Germline CDR1 MNHEY, CDR2 SVGAGI.

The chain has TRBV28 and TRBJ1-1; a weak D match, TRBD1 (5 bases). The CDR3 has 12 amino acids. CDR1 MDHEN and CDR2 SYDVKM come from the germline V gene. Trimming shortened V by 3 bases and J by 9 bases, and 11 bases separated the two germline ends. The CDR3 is CASSFREGKAFF. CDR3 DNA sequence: TGTGCCAGCAGTTTCCGGGAGGGGAAAGCTTTCTTT. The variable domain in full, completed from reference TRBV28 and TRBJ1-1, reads DVKVTQSSRYLVKRTGEKVFLECVQDMDHENMFWYRQDPGLGLRLIYFSYDVKMKEKGDIPEGYSVSREKKERFSLILESASTNQTSMYLCASSFREGKAFFGQGTRLTVV.

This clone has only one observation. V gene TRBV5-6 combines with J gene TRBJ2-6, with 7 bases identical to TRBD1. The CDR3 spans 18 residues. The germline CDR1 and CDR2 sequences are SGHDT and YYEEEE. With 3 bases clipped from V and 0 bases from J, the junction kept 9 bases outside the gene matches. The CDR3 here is CASSYSTGSSSGANVLTF. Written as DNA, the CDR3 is TGTGCCAGCAGCTATTCGACAGGGTCCTCCTCTGGGGCCAACGTCCTGACTTTC.

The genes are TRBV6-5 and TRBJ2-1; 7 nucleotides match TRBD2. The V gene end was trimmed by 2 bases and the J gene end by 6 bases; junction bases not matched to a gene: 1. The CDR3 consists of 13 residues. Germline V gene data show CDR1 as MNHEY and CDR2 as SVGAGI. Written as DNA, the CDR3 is TGTGCCAGCAGTTACGGACTAGTCAATGAGCAGTTCTTC. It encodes CASSYGLVNEQFF.